This TCR beta chain is from a study of T cell repertoires in ileal Crohn's disease. For the study at large: Median disease duration was about 8.2 years; about 37% smoked at surgery. M0 samples are biopsies from inflamed ileum in the resection specimen. Study-level findings and limits: Compared with CD4 T cells, sorted CD8 cells carried more expanded clones. Every patient over 26.8% clonality showed endoscopic recurrence.

Worth noting for this clone: Its matching antigen is unknown.

Described time point: inflamed ileum from the surgical specimen. Here immunoSEQ multiplex PCR was the method, and the copy in TCRdb shows in-frame clones only, minus some. The sample has 15,000 or so clones; less than 80% are singletons. Per germline, CDR1 SEHNR and CDR2 FQNEAQ (reference sequence). V was trimmed by 5 bases and J by 4 bases, leaving 9 bases between them. This CDR3 has 12 residues. The sequenced sample consisted of ileal tissue. This chain uses TRBV7-9 with TRBJ2-7; D call uncertain. The receptor comes from an adult with Crohn's disease. Written as DNA, the CDR3 is TGTGCCAGCAGCAACGCCCGGTACGAGCAGTACTTC. Amino acid sequence: CASSNARYEQYF.